This T cell receptor beta chain stems from a study of blood T cell repertoires in COVID-19. About the research overall: Specimens from acute and convalescent COVID-19 originated in the United States, Italy and Spain.

Assay: immunoSEQ multiplex PCR; the TCRdb copy retains only in-frame clones and omits some. Seen here are 250,000 to 350,000 clones, roughly 90% observed once, and the top ten hold under 3.5%. Participants were aged about 18 to 100 years from about 25 US areas. Germline loops: CDR1 SQVTM, CDR2 ANQGSEA. The V segment lost 6 bases and the J segment 7 bases; nucleotides outside the gene matches: 13. This CDR3 comprises 16 residues. This rearrangement joins TRBV29-1 to TRBJ2-2, with TRBD2 identical over 11 bases. The origin of this receptor is a woman between 45 and 65 years old who had recovered from COVID-19. Sequencing used PBMCs or T cells enriched from blood (not recorded which). The CDR3 region has the DNA TGCAGCGTCGACAATAGCGGGAGGGCCGGGTTCGGGGAGCTGTTTTTT. As protein: CSVDNSGRAGFGELFF.